This is a list of T cell receptor beta chains from one sample in a study of graft-versus-host responses after intestinal transplantation. Antigens of these TCRs are unknown. TCRdb's table, derived via immunoSEQ multiplex PCR, lists solely in-frame clones and lacks some. The data hold around 97,000 clones, with roughly 93% observed a single time. Specimen: unstimulated CD8+ T cells sorted from spleen or lymph node cells, collected before intestinal transplant. All receptors come from a human donor who received an intestinal transplant. Each CDR3 is given with its conserved first and last residue. Fields, in order: clone size, J gene, V gene, D gene, CDR3 protein, CDR3 DNA. The D gene is left open where the match is weak. Only part of the rows carry a size: once, few, many, or a class if the clone is expanded.

clone size: -
J gene: TRBJ2-5
V gene: TRBV4-1
D gene: TRBD1
CDR3 protein: CASSQTGGDETQYF
CDR3 DNA: TGCGCCAGCAGCCAGACAGGGGGCGATGAGACCCAGTACTTC

clone size: -
J gene: TRBJ2-3
V gene: TRBV9
D gene: -
CDR3 protein: CASNQGWTDTQYF
CDR3 DNA: TGTGCCAGCAACCAGGGCTGGACAGATACGCAGTATTTT

clone size: -
J gene: TRBJ2-7
V gene: TRBV5-6
D gene: TRBD1
CDR3 protein: CASSLDLGQGGAYEQYF
CDR3 DNA: TGTGCCAGCAGCTTGGATCTCGGACAGGGGGGAGCCTACGAGCAGTACTTC

clone size: -
J gene: TRBJ1-2
V gene: TRBV20-1
D gene: -
CDR3 protein: CSARDLTAYTF
CDR3 DNA: TGCAGTGCTAGAGATCTAACCGCCTACACCTTC

clone size: few
J gene: TRBJ1-2
V gene: TRBV4-1
D gene: -
CDR3 protein: CASSGGTGYGYTF
CDR3 DNA: TGCGCCAGCAGCGGGGGAACGGGCTATGGCTACACCTTC

clone size: -
J gene: TRBJ1-4
V gene: TRBV7-9
D gene: -
CDR3 protein: CASSLFNEKLFF
CDR3 DNA: TGTGCCAGCAGCCTATTTAATGAAAAACTGTTTTTT

clone size: -
J gene: TRBJ2-3
V gene: TRBV6-5
D gene: -
CDR3 protein: CASSPPQETDTQYF
CDR3 DNA: TGTGCCAGCAGTCCACCCCAAGAAACAGATACGCAGTATTTT

clone size: -
J gene: TRBJ2-3
V gene: TRBV6-6
D gene: -
CDR3 protein: CASSVSGAYTDTQYF
CDR3 DNA: TGTGCCAGCAGTGTAAGTGGGGCCTACACAGATACGCAGTATTTT

clone size: -
J gene: TRBJ1-3
V gene: TRBV5-1
D gene: -
CDR3 protein: CASSVDVGNTIYF
CDR3 DNA: TGCGCCAGCAGCGTCGACGTTGGAAACACCATATATTTT

clone size: once
J gene: TRBJ1-1
V gene: TRBV11-2
D gene: -
CDR3 protein: CASSLQGILFGEAFF
CDR3 DNA: TGTGCCAGCAGCTTACAGGGGATTCTTTTCGGGGAAGCTTTCTTT

clone size: -
J gene: TRBJ2-7
V gene: TRBV19
D gene: TRBD1
CDR3 protein: CASSGTGDEQYF
CDR3 DNA: TGTGCCAGTAGTGGTACAGGGGACGAGCAGTACTTC

clone size: -
J gene: TRBJ1-5
V gene: TRBV11-2
D gene: -
CDR3 protein: CASSAESGYNQPQHF
CDR3 DNA: TGTGCCAGCAGCGCCGAATCAGGTTACAATCAGCCCCAGCATTTT

clone size: -
J gene: TRBJ2-4
V gene: TRBV4-1
D gene: -
CDR3 protein: CASSQVGSSADTLAKNIQYF
CDR3 DNA: TGCGCCAGCAGCCAAGTCGGGTCCAGCGCGGACACCTTAGCCAAAAACATTCAGTACTTC

clone size: -
J gene: TRBJ2-3
V gene: TRBV4-1
D gene: TRBD2
CDR3 protein: CASSRRGGTDTQYF
CDR3 DNA: TGCGCCAGCAGCCGGCGGGGGGGTACAGATACGCAGTATTTT

clone size: -
J gene: TRBJ2-1
V gene: TRBV9
D gene: TRBD2
CDR3 protein: CASSSAPLAGTYNEQFF
CDR3 DNA: TGTGCCAGCAGCTCAGCCCCACTAGCGGGGACGTACAATGAGCAGTTCTTC

clone size: -
J gene: TRBJ1-2
V gene: TRBV29-1
D gene: -
CDR3 protein: CSAQGLANYGYTF
CDR3 DNA: TGCAGCGCCCAGGGGTTAGCTAACTATGGCTACACCTTC

clone size: -
J gene: TRBJ1-1
V gene: TRBV19
D gene: -
CDR3 protein: CASSIARQAEAFF
CDR3 DNA: TGTGCCAGTAGTATAGCCCGACAGGCTGAAGCTTTCTTT

clone size: -
J gene: TRBJ2-2
V gene: TRBV9
D gene: -
CDR3 protein: CASSLTANTGELFF
CDR3 DNA: TGTGCCAGCAGCTTGACAGCGAACACCGGGGAGCTGTTTTTT

clone size: -
J gene: TRBJ1-2
V gene: TRBV9
D gene: TRBD1
CDR3 protein: CASSVDDGDRLYGYTF
CDR3 DNA: TGTGCCAGCAGCGTAGACGATGGGGACAGACTCTATGGCTACACCTTC

clone size: -
J gene: TRBJ2-7
V gene: TRBV2
D gene: -
CDR3 protein: CASSVNPRYYEQYF
CDR3 DNA: TGTGCCAGCAGTGTAAATCCCAGATACTACGAGCAGTACTTC

clone size: -
J gene: TRBJ2-3
V gene: TRBV6-1
D gene: -
CDR3 protein: CASSGGSVPSTDTQYF
CDR3 DNA: TGTGCCAGCAGTGGGGGGAGTGTTCCGAGCACAGATACGCAGTATTTT

clone size: -
J gene: TRBJ1-3
V gene: TRBV6-5
D gene: -
CDR3 protein: CASSQDTSGNTIYF
CDR3 DNA: TGTGCCAGCAGTCAGGACACTTCTGGAAACACCATATATTTT

clone size: -
J gene: TRBJ1-1
V gene: TRBV6-5
D gene: -
CDR3 protein: CASSYVAAGTEAFF
CDR3 DNA: TGTGCCAGCAGTTACGTTGCGGCAGGCACTGAAGCTTTCTTT

clone size: -
J gene: TRBJ1-2
V gene: TRBV2
D gene: -
CDR3 protein: CASSDGADYGYTF
CDR3 DNA: TGTGCCAGCAGTGACGGGGCAGACTATGGCTACACCTTC

clone size: -
J gene: TRBJ1-1
V gene: TRBV6-4
D gene: -
CDR3 protein: CASSDSGSDRRILNTEAFF
CDR3 DNA: TGTGCCAGCAGTGACTCTGGCTCTGACCGTAGGATTCTGAACACTGAAGCTTTCTTT

clone size: -
J gene: TRBJ1-2
V gene: TRBV13
D gene: -
CDR3 protein: CASSYDPGKWAYGYTF
CDR3 DNA: TGTGCCAGCAGCTACGATCCAGGGAAGTGGGCCTATGGCTACACCTTC

clone size: -
J gene: TRBJ2-7
V gene: TRBV2
D gene: -
CDR3 protein: CASSVARAYEQYF
CDR3 DNA: TGTGCCAGCAGTGTTGCTAGGGCCTACGAGCAGTACTTC

clone size: -
J gene: TRBJ2-7
V gene: TRBV6-1
D gene: TRBD2
CDR3 protein: CASRGLAESEQYF
CDR3 DNA: TGTGCCAGCAGGGGACTAGCGGAGAGCGAGCAGTACTTC

clone size: once
J gene: TRBJ2-5
V gene: TRBV4-2
D gene: -
CDR3 protein: CASSPFLTGTEDVTQYF
CDR3 DNA: TGTGCCAGCAGCCCGTTCCTTACCGGGACCGAGGACGTTACCCAGTACTTC

clone size: -
J gene: TRBJ2-1
V gene: TRBV14
D gene: -
CDR3 protein: CASSPLAGAYNEQFF
CDR3 DNA: TGTGCCAGCAGCCCTTTGGCGGGGGCGTACAATGAGCAGTTCTTC

clone size: -
J gene: TRBJ2-7
V gene: TRBV9
D gene: TRBD2
CDR3 protein: CASNFDGGFNEQYF
CDR3 DNA: TGTGCCAGCAATTTTGACGGGGGGTTCAACGAGCAGTACTTC

clone size: once
J gene: TRBJ2-5
V gene: TRBV9
D gene: TRBD2
CDR3 protein: CASSELAGGRAGTQYF
CDR3 DNA: TGTGCCAGCAGCGAACTAGCGGGGGGGCGAGCAGGGACCCAGTACTTC

clone size: -
J gene: TRBJ2-3
V gene: TRBV7-8
D gene: TRBD1
CDR3 protein: CAIQFQGVLDTQYF
CDR3 DNA: TGTGCCATCCAGTTTCAGGGGGTATTAGATACGCAGTATTTT

clone size: -
J gene: TRBJ1-2
V gene: TRBV30
D gene: -
CDR3 protein: CAWSDDWYGYTF
CDR3 DNA: TGTGCCTGGAGTGATGACTGGTATGGCTACACCTTC

clone size: -
J gene: TRBJ2-1
V gene: TRBV7-8
D gene: TRBD2
CDR3 protein: CASSPRLAGGPEFF
CDR3 DNA: TGTGCCAGCAGCCCCCGACTAGCGGGGGGGCCTGAGTTCTTC

clone size: -
J gene: TRBJ2-3
V gene: TRBV14
D gene: -
CDR3 protein: CASSHVDNTDTQYF
CDR3 DNA: TGTGCCAGCAGCCACGTGGACAACACAGATACGCAGTATTTT

clone size: -
J gene: TRBJ1-6
V gene: TRBV6-5
D gene: -
CDR3 protein: CASHPILLALSPLHF
CDR3 DNA: TGTGCCAGCCATCCGATACTGCTCGCGCTCTCACCCCTCCACTTT

clone size: -
J gene: TRBJ1-2
V gene: TRBV30
D gene: TRBD1
CDR3 protein: CAWNWGGTGYNTF
CDR3 DNA: TGTGCCTGGAATTGGGGCGGGACAGGGTATAACACCTTC

clone size: -
J gene: TRBJ2-2
V gene: TRBV5-5
D gene: -
CDR3 protein: CASNGAFGELFF
CDR3 DNA: TGTGCCAGTAATGGGGCGTTCGGGGAGCTGTTTTTT

clone size: -
J gene: TRBJ1-4
V gene: TRBV27
D gene: -
CDR3 protein: CASAYVTNEKLFF
CDR3 DNA: TGTGCCAGCGCCTACGTAACTAATGAAAAACTGTTTTTT

clone size: -
J gene: TRBJ1-2
V gene: TRBV7-4
D gene: TRBD1
CDR3 protein: CASSLRTGVGDGYTF
CDR3 DNA: TGTGCCAGCAGCTTACGGACAGGGGTTGGGGATGGCTACACCTTC

clone size: -
J gene: TRBJ2-1
V gene: TRBV13
D gene: TRBD2
CDR3 protein: CASSLTLGLAGDYNEQFF
CDR3 DNA: TGTGCCAGCAGCCTTACTCTGGGACTAGCGGGGGACTACAATGAGCAGTTCTTC

clone size: -
J gene: TRBJ2-1
V gene: TRBV2
D gene: -
CDR3 protein: CASKGTADNEQFF
CDR3 DNA: TGTGCCAGCAAAGGGACTGCGGACAATGAGCAGTTCTTC

clone size: -
J gene: TRBJ1-1
V gene: TRBV6-5
D gene: -
CDR3 protein: CASSYSLNTEAFF
CDR3 DNA: TGTGCCAGCAGTTACTCTTTGAACACTGAAGCTTTCTTT

clone size: -
J gene: TRBJ2-2
V gene: TRBV10-1
D gene: -
CDR3 protein: CASSVTGSGELFF
CDR3 DNA: TGCGCCAGCAGCGTAACAGGGTCAGGGGAGCTGTTTTTT

clone size: -
J gene: TRBJ2-1
V gene: TRBV13
D gene: TRBD2
CDR3 protein: CASSRTGTSGIYNEQFF
CDR3 DNA: TGTGCCAGCAGCCGAACCGGGACTAGCGGAATATACAATGAGCAGTTCTTC

clone size: -
J gene: TRBJ1-2
V gene: TRBV7-2
D gene: -
CDR3 protein: CASSPTYGYTF
CDR3 DNA: TGTGCCAGCAGCCCAACCTATGGCTACACCTTC